This T cell receptor (beta chain) was obtained from a study of PD-1 blockade in mismatch repair-deficient tumors. Study findings and constraints: Three of seven peptides expanded clones, giving over a hundred unique blood TCRs.

Assay used: immunoSEQ multiplex PCR; TCRdb lists only in-frame clones, some missing. In the table there are about 14,000 clones, about 86% of which are singletons. Concerning this clone itself: Its antigen is as yet unknown.

This sample's time point: 10-day in vitro stimulation with candidate neoantigen peptide 6. Each of several ELISpot-reactive candidate peptides was used for roughly 10-day stimulation. Germline V gene lookup returns CDR1 MNHEY and CDR2 SMNVEV (reference sequence). V gave up 7 bases and J gave up 3 bases, with 7 bases separating them. The CDR3 has 12 amino acids. This rearrangement joins TRBV27 to TRBJ1-3; D may be TRBD1 (6 bases). The sample here was cells cultured in vitro, taken from a patient treated with pembrolizumab. This TCR was sampled from an adult with mismatch repair-deficient cancer. For the CDR3, the DNA is TGTGCCAGCAAGGGGGTTGGAAACACCATATATTTT. It is translated as CASKGVGNTIYF.